This paragraph reports one T cell receptor beta chain. Its antigen remains unknown. The data originate from a study of shared clonotypes between healthy human individuals. Input per replicate PCR of unsorted PBMC was 300 ng DNA, corresponding to about 30,000 T cell genomes. In the study's own analysis: Filtering differed since immunoSEQ provided only junctions, with no quality scores. Repertoires were generated with immunoSEQ multiplex PCR, while TCRdb's copy carries only in-frame clones and drops some. V and J calls plus clone size are reproduced from that table; the DNA served to infer D and trimming. The sample has about 92,000 clones, less than 60% seen once. Study-level points and caveats: Since donors were few, the genetic and exposure-history diversity represented was limited. Sample collection involved blood only; tissue repertoires are likely different.

V was shortened by 10 bases and J by 4 bases, with 10 bases between the two germline ends. CDR1 and CDR2 from the germline V gene are SNHLY and FYNNEI. There are 11 residues in the CDR3. The V call is TRBV2, the J call TRBJ1-2; D is ambiguous. The origin of this receptor is a woman aged 40 to 50 in good health. Some clones in this sample may be carry-over from other donors' samples. What was sequenced was PBMCs. The CDR3 nucleotides read TGTGCCACCACATCCTTCTATGGCTACACCTTC. Amino acid sequence: CATTSFYGYTF.